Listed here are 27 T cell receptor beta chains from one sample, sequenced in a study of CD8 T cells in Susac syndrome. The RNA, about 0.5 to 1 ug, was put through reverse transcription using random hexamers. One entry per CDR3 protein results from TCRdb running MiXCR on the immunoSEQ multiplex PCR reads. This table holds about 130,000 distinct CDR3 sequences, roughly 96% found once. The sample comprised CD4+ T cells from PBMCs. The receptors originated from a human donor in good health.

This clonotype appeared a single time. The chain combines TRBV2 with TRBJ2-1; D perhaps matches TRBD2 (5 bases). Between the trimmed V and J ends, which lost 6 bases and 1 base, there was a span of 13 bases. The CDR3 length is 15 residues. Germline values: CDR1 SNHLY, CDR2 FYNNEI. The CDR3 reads CASRRTGISYNEQFF. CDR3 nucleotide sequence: TGTGCCAGCAGGCGGACTGGCATTTCCTACAATGAGCAGTTCTTC.

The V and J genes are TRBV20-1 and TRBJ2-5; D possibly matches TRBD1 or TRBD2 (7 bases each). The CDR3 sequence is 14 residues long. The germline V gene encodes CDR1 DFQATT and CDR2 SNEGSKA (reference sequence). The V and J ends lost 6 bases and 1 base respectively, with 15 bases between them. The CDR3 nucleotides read TGCAGTGCCCTCCAGGGGGGGTCCCAAGAGACCCAGTACTTC. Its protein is CSALQGGSQETQYF.

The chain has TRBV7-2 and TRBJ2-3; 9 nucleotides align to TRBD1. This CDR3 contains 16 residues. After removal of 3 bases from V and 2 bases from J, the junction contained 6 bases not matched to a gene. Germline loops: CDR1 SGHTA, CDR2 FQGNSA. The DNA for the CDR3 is TGTGCCAGCAGCTTTGCCCGGGACAGGGACACAGATACGCAGTATTTT. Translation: CASSFARDRDTDTQYF.

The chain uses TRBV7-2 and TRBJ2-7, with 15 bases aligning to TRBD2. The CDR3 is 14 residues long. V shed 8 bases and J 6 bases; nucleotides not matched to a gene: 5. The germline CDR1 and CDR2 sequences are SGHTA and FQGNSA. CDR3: CASGGLAGGGEQYF. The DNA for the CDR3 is TGTGCCAGCGGGGGACTAGCGGGAGGTGGCGAGCAGTACTTC.

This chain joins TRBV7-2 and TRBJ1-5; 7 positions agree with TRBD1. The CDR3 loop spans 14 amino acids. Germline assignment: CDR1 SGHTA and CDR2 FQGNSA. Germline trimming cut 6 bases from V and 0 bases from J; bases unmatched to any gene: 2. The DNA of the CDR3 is TGTGCCAGCAGTGACAGGGCTAGCAATCAGCCCCAGCATTTT. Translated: CASSDRASNQPQHF.

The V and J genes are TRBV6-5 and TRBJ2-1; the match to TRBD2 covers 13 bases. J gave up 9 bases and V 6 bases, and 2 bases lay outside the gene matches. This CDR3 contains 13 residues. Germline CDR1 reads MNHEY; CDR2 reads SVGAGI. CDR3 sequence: CASSGTSGTEQFF. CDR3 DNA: TGTGCCAGCAGCGGGACTAGCGGGACTGAGCAGTTCTTC.

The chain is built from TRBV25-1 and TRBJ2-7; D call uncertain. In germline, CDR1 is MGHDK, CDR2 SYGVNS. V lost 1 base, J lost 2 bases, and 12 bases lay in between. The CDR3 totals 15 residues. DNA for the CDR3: TGTGCCAGCAGTGAATCTAAGCGACGGACCTACGAGCAGTACTTC. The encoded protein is CASSESKRRTYEQYF.

The CDR3 bases are TGTGCCAGCAGGCCCCAGGGGGTGAGGGGCTACACCTTC. Translated: CASRPQGVRGYTF. The gene calls are TRBV28 and TRBJ1-2; 7 positions agree with TRBD1. This CDR3 comprises 13 residues. The V gene end was trimmed by 6 bases and the J gene end by 8 bases; junction bases not matched to a gene: 9. Per germline, CDR1 MDHEN and CDR2 SYDVKM.

CDR3 DNA: TGCGCCAGCAGCTTGGAGATGCCTAGGGATGAGCAGTTCTTC. Translated: CASSLEMPRDEQFF. The V gene is TRBV5-1, the J gene TRBJ2-1; D is uncertain. Germline lookup yields CDR1 SGHRS and CDR2 YFSETQ. Between the trimmed V and J ends, which lost 0 bases and 8 bases, there was a span of 12 bases. The CDR3 has 14 amino acids. Full variable domain (remainder filled in from reference TRBV5-1 and TRBJ2-1): KAGVTQTPRYLIKTRGQQVTLSCSPISGHRSVSWYQQTPGQGLQFLFEYFSETQRNKGNFPGRFSGRQFSNSRSEMNVSTLELGDSALYLCASSLEMPRDEQFFGPGTRLTVL.

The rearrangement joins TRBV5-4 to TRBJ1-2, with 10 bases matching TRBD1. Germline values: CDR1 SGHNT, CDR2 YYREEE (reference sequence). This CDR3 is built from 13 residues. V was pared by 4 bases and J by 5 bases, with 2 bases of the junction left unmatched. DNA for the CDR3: TGTGCCAGCAGCGTGGACAGGGGGTATGGCTACACCTTC. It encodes CASSVDRGYGYTF. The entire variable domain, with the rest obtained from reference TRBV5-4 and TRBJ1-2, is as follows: ETGVTQSPTHLIKTRGQQVTLRCSSQSGHNTVSWYQQALGQGPQFIFQYYREEENGRGNFPPRFSGLQFPNYSSELNVNALELDDSALYLCASSVDRGYGYTFGSGTRLTVV.

The CDR3 spells CASHQGRGEAFF. In nucleotides, the CDR3 is TGTGCCAGCCACCAAGGACGGGGCGAAGCTTTCTTT. V and J are TRBV6-6 and TRBJ1-1, with D perhaps TRBD1 (5 bases). V was trimmed by 8 bases and J by 8 bases, leaving 15 bases between them. This CDR3 is 12 amino acids long. CDR1 is MNHNY and CDR2 is SVGAGI in the germline V gene (reference sequence).

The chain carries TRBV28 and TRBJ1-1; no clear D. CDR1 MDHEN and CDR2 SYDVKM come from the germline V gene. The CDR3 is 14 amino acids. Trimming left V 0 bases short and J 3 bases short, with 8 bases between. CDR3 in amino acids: CASSLWWGDTEAFF. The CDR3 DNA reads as TGTGCCAGCAGTTTATGGTGGGGAGACACTGAAGCTTTCTTT.

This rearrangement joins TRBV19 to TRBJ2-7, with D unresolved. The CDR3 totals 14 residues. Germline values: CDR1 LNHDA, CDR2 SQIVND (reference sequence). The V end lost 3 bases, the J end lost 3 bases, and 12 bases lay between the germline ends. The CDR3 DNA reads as TGTGCCAGTAGTATTGGAAGCGCGCTCTACGAGCAGTACTTC. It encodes CASSIGSALYEQYF.

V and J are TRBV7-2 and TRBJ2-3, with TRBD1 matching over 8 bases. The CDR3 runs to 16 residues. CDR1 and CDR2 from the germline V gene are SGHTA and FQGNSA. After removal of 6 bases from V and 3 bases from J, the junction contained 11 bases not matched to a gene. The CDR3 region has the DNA TGTGCCAGCAGTCCCATGGGCAGGGGGCGGACAGATACGCAGTATTTT. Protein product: CASSPMGRGRTDTQYF.

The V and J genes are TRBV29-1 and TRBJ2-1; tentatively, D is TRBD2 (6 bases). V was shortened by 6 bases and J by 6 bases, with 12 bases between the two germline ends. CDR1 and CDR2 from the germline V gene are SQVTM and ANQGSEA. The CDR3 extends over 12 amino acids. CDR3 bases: TGCAGCGTGCACAGCGGGCCCAATGAGCAGTTCTTC. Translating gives CSVHSGPNEQFF.

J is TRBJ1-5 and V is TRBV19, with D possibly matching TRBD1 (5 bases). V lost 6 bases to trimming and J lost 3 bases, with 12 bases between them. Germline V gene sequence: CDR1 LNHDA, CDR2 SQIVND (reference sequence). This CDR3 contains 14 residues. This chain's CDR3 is CASSKTAFNQPQHF. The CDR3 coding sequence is TGTGCCAGTAGCAAGACAGCCTTCAATCAGCCCCAGCATTTT.

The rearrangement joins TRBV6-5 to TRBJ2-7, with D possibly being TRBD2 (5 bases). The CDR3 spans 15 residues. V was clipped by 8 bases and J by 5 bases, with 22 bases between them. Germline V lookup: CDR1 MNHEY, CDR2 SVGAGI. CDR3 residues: CASARLGSSFHEQYF. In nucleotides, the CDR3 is TGTGCCAGCGCTCGACTTGGGAGTTCCTTCCACGAGCAGTACTTC.

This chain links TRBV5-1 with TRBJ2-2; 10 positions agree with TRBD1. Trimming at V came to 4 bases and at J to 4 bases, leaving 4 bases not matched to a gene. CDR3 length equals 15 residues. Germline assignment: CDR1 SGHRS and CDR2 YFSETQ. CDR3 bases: TGCGCCAGCAGCCCGGACAGGGGGAGCACCGGGGAGCTGTTTTTT. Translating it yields CASSPDRGSTGELFF.

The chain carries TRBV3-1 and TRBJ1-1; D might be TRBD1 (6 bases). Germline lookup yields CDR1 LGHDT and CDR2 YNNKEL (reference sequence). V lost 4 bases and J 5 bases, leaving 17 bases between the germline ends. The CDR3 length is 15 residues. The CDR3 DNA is TGTGCCAGCAGCCTCCGAGGGGGGGCGACGACTGAAGCTTTCTTT. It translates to CASSLRGGATTEAFF.

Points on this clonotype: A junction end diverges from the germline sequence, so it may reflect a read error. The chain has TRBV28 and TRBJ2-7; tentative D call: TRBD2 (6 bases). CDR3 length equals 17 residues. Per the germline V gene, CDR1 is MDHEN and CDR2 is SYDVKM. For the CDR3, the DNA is TGTGCCACCAGTCCTGTGGAGGGAGGTTCCTCTAAATACGAGCAGTACTTC. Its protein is CATSPVEGGSSKYEQYF. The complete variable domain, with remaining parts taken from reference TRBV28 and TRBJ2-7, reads DVKVTQSSRYLVKRTGEKVFLECVQDMDHENMFWYRQDPGLGLRLIYFSYDVKMKEKGDIPEGYSVSREKKERFSLILESASTNQTSMYLCATSPVEGGSSKYEQYFGPGTRLTVT.

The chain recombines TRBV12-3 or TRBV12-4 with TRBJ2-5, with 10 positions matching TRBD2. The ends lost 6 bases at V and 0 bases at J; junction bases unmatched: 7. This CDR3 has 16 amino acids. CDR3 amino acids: CASSKTSGTYQETQYF. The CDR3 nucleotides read TGTGCCAGCAGCAAAACTAGCGGGACGTACCAAGAGACCCAGTACTTC.

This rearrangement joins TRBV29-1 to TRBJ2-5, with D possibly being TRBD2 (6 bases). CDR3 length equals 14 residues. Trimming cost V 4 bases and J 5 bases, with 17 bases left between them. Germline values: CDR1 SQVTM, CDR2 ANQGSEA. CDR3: CSVAGVLAGETQYF. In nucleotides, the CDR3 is TGCAGCGTTGCCGGGGTGTTGGCGGGGGAGACCCAGTACTTC.

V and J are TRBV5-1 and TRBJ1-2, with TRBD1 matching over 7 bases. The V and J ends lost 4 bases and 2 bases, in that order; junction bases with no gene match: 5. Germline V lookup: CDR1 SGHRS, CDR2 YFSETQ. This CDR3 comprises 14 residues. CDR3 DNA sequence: TGCGCCAGCAGCAGCGGACAGGAGAACTATGGCTACACCTTC. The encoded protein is CASSSGQENYGYTF.

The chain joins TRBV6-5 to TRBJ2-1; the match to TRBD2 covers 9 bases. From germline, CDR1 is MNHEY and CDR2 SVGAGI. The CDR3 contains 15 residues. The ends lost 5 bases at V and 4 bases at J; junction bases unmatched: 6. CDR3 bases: TGTGCCAGCAGTAGGAGCGGGAGGTCTTACAATGAGCAGTTCTTC. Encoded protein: CASSRSGRSYNEQFF.

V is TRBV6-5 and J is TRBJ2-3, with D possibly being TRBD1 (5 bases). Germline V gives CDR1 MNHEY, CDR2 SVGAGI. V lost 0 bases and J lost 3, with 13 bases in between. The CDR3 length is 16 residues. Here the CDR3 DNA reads TGTGCCAGCAGTTACTCGCTGTCCAGGGTTACAGATACGCAGTATTTT. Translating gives CASSYSLSRVTDTQYF.

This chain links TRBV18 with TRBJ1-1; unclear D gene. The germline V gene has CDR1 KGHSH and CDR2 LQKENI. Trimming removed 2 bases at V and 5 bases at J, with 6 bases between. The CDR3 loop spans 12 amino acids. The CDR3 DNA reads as TGTGCCAGCTCACCATTGGCGACTGAAGCTTTCTTT. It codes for CASSPLATEAFF. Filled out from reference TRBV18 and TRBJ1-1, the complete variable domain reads NAGVMQNPRHLVRRRGQEARLRCSPMKGHSHVYWYRQLPEEGLKFMVYLQKENIIDESGMPKERFSAEFPKEGPSILRIQQVVRGDSAAYFCASSPLATEAFFGQGTRLTVV.

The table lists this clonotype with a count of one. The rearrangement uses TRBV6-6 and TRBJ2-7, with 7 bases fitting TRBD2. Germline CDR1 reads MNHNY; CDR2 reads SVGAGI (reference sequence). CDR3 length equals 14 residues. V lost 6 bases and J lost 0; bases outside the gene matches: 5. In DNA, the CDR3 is TGTGCCAGCAGGGCCAGCGGGGCCTCCTACGAGCAGTACTTC. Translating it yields CASRASGASYEQYF.